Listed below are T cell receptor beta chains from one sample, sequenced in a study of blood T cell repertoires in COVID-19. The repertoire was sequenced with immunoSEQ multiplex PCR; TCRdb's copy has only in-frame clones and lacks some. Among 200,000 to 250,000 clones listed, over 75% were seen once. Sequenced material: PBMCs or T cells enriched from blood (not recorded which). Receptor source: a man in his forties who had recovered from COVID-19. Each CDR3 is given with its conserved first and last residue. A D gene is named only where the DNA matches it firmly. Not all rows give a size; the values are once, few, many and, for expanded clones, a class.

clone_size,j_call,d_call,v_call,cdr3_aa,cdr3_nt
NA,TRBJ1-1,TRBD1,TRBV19,CASSPQGGWNTEAFF,TGTGCCAGTAGCCCGCAGGGGGGCTGGAACACTGAAGCTTTCTTT
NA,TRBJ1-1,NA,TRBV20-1,CSASRGAEAFF,TGCAGTGCTAGCAGGGGTGCAGAAGCTTTCTTT
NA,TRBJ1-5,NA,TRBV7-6,CASSPGASGGNQPQHF,TGTGCCAGCAGCCCAGGGGCGTCGGGCGGTAATCAGCCCCAGCATTTT
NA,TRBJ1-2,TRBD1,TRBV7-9,CASSLGGQGNYGYTF,TGTGCCAGCAGCTTAGGGGGACAGGGGAACTATGGCTACACCTTC
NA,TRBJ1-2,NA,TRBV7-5,CARLGSPSNYGYTF,TGTGCCAGACTAGGGAGTCCCTCTAACTATGGCTACACCTTC
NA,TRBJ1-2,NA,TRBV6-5,CASVPTGSGGYTF,TGTGCCAGCGTACCCACAGGGAGCGGTGGCTACACCTTC
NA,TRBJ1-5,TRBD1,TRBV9,CASSTTGGNQPQHF,TGTGCCAGCAGCACTACAGGGGGCAATCAGCCCCAGCATTTT
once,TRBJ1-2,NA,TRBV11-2,CASTSRGRGRGYTF,TGTGCCAGCACCTCCCGTGGTAGGGGTCGCGGCTACACCTTC
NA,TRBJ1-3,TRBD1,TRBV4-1,CASSQYDRGLVDTIYF,TGCGCCAGCAGCCAATACGACAGGGGGCTGGTGGACACCATATATTTT
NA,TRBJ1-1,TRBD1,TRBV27,CASSPIRQGVSRTEAFF,TGTGCCAGCAGTCCCATTAGGCAGGGGGTATCGAGGACTGAAGCTTTCTTT
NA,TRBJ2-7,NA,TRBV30,CAWSELQGGQYF,TGTGCCTGGAGTGAGCTCCAGGGAGGGCAGTACTTC
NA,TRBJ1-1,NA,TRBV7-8,CASSSPGEKTEAFF,TGTGCCAGCAGCTCGCCAGGGGAGAAGACTGAAGCTTTCTTT